Below, 21 T cell receptor beta chains from the same sample are listed, as sequenced in a study of blood T cell repertoires in COVID-19. Here immunoSEQ multiplex PCR was the method, and the copy in TCRdb shows in-frame clones only, minus some. Of some 120,000 clones in the sample, about 87% were seen once. Material for sequencing was peripheral blood. Source of these receptors: a woman aged 55-70 years with acute or convalescent COVID-19.

This clone was found once. The chain links TRBV7-2 to TRBJ2-3; 9 bases are shared with TRBD2. Germline V gene lookup returns CDR1 SGHTA and CDR2 FQGNSA. The V gene end was trimmed by 5 bases and the J gene end by 7 bases; junction bases not matched to a gene: 13. The length of the CDR3 is 16 residues. CDR3 nucleotides: TGTGCCAGCAGCCCCTGGTTGGGGACTAGCCTATATACGCAGTATTTT. Translated, it gives CASSPWLGTSLYTQYF.

V gene TRBV27 combines with J gene TRBJ2-4, with 11 nucleotides matching TRBD2. The ends lost 0 bases at V and 0 bases at J; junction bases unmatched: 1. This CDR3 has 17 amino acids. The germline V gene encodes CDR1 MNHEY and CDR2 SMNVEV (reference sequence). CDR3 nucleotide sequence: TGTGCCAGCAGTTTATCGACTAGCGGGGTAGCCAAAAACATTCAGTACTTC. It is translated as CASSLSTSGVAKNIQYF.

Notes on this clone: The junction does not match germline at one end; this may be a read error. The CDR3 nucleotides are TGCGCCAGCAGCTTCGGGACTAGCGGCTACGGGCAGTACTTC. Translation: CASSFGTSGYGQYF. V gene TRBV5-1 combines with J gene TRBJ2-7; TRBD2 matches at 11 bases. Germline assignment: CDR1 SGHRS and CDR2 YFSETQ. The CDR3 length is 14 residues.

The chain has TRBV10-3 and TRBJ1-1, with 8 bases fitting TRBD1. With V trimmed by 4 bases and J by 3 bases, 1 base remained unmatched. Germline values: CDR1 ENHRY, CDR2 SYGVKD. The length of the CDR3 is 13 residues. The CDR3 DNA reads as TGTGCCATCAGTGTGGACAGGGACACTGAAGCTTTCTTT. This encodes CAISVDRDTEAFF.

The chain recombines TRBV29-1 with TRBJ1-1; 7 positions match TRBD1. This CDR3 contains 13 residues. CDR1 is SQVTM, CDR2 ANQGSEA, per germline. CDR3 in DNA: TGCACCTTTCGGGACAGCATGAACACTGAAGCTTTCTTT. It yields the protein CTFRDSMNTEAFF.

The V gene is TRBV6-5, the J gene TRBJ2-2; 15 bases fit TRBD2. The trim removed 7 bases at V and 8 bases at J, leaving 5 bases unmatched. Germline V CDR1 and CDR2: MNHEY, SVGAGI. This CDR3 is built from 15 residues. DNA of the CDR3: TGTGCCAGCACCGGACTAGCGGGAGGGCCTGGGGAGCTGTTTTTT. It codes for CASTGLAGGPGELFF.

The chain carries TRBV19 and TRBJ1-5; the match to TRBD1 covers 9 bases. CDR1 and CDR2 (germline): LNHDA, SQIVND (reference sequence). Trimming removed 5 bases from V and 6 bases from J; junction bases left unmatched: 14. This CDR3 has 17 amino acids. The DNA for the CDR3 is TGTGCCAGTAGTTCCTCCGGGACAGGGACATCAAGTCAGCCCCAGCATTTT. Protein: CASSSSGTGTSSQPQHF.

V and J are TRBV6-5 and TRBJ2-1; the match to TRBD2 covers 7 bases. The V segment lost 5 bases and the J segment 8 bases; nucleotides outside the gene matches: 12. This CDR3 comprises 15 residues. Germline CDR1 is MNHEY and CDR2 is SVGAGI. The CDR3, as DNA: TGTGCCAGCAGTCGCGGGAGCAGGAGTTTGCATGAGCAGTTCTTC. Its protein is CASSRGSRSLHEQFF.

This clone was found once. The rearrangement uses TRBV5-1 and TRBJ1-1; 8 bases are a match to TRBD1. The CDR3 spans 13 residues. Germline loops: CDR1 SGHRS, CDR2 YFSETQ. The V gene end was trimmed by 2 bases and the J gene end by 6 bases; junction bases not matched to a gene: 3. The CDR3 DNA sequence: TGCGCCAGCAGCTTAGGACAGGGCCCTGAAGCTTTCTTT. It translates to CASSLGQGPEAFF.

This chain joins TRBV7-9 and TRBJ2-1; D unclear. The CDR3 is made up of 13 amino acids. In germline, CDR1 is SEHNR, CDR2 FQNEAQ (reference sequence). V gave up 5 bases and J gave up 3 bases, with 8 bases separating them. CDR3 sequence reads: CASSRVLYNEQFF. DNA for the CDR3: TGTGCCAGCAGCCGCGTCCTCTACAATGAGCAGTTCTTC. The whole variable domain, remainder taken from reference TRBV7-9 and TRBJ2-1, is DTGVSQNPRHKITKRGQNVTFRCDPISEHNRLYWYRQTLGQGPEFLTYFQNEAQLEKSRLLSDRFSAERPKGSFSTLEIQRTEQGDSAMYLCASSRVLYNEQFFGPGTRLTVL.

In the case of this clone: At one end the junction does not follow the germline gene, possibly because of a read error. The CDR3 bases are TGTGCTAGCAGCCCTACAGGGGTTGGGGAGACCCAGTACTTC. Translating gives CASSPTGVGETQYF. This sequence joins TRBV7-7 and TRBJ2-5; 7 positions match TRBD1. Germline-derived CDR1 and CDR2 are SSHAT and FNYEAQ (reference sequence). The CDR3 is made up of 14 amino acids.

The chain is built from TRBV6-5 and TRBJ1-5, with 11 bases aligning to TRBD1. The CDR3 is 15 residues long. Per the germline V gene, CDR1 is MNHEY and CDR2 is SVGAGI. The V gene end was trimmed by 9 bases and the J gene end by 7 bases; junction bases not matched to a gene: 11. The CDR3 DNA follows: TGTGCCAGTCTATCCCCTGGACAGGGGGCGCAGCCCCAGCATTTT. This codes for CASLSPGQGAQPQHF.

CDR3 in DNA: TGTGCCAGCAGTTATAGCGGGACCGGCTACGAGCAGTACTTC. This codes for CASSYSGTGYEQYF. This chain uses TRBV28 with TRBJ2-7; 8 bases match TRBD2. The V and J ends lost 4 bases and 3 bases, in that order; junction bases with no gene match: 5. From germline, CDR1 is MDHEN and CDR2 SYDVKM. The length of the CDR3 is 14 residues.

This rearrangement joins TRBV6-6 to TRBJ2-3; D is perhaps TRBD1 (5 bases). The CDR3 has 15 amino acids. The germline V gene has CDR1 MNHNY and CDR2 SVGAGI (reference sequence). Trimming removed 6 bases at V and 2 bases at J, with 15 bases between. As DNA, the CDR3 is TGTGCCAGCAGCCTGGGGCAGGGATTCACAGATACGCAGTATTTT. It yields the protein CASSLGQGFTDTQYF.

The J gene is TRBJ2-7, the V gene TRBV6-4; 7 bases fit TRBD2. Looked up from germline, CDR1 is MRHNA and CDR2 is SNTAGT. The CDR3 has 17 amino acids. J lost 5 bases, V lost 4 bases, and 17 bases had no gene match. The CDR3, as DNA: TGTGCCAGCAGTGGTAGGGCACTAGCGCCTTTTTGGGACGAGCAGTACGTC. Amino acid sequence: CASSGRALAPFWDEQYV.

The chain has TRBV29-1 and TRBJ1-2; 7 bases are shared with TRBD1. The CDR3 is 11 amino acids. V was clipped by 7 bases and J by 4 bases; unmatched bases: 3. Germline CDR1 and CDR2: SQVTM and ANQGSEA. As DNA, the CDR3 is TGCAGCGCTGCAGGGGGCTATGGCTACACCTTC. Translating gives CSAAGGYGYTF.

The rearrangement uses TRBV18 and TRBJ1-4; D ambiguous. The CDR3 length is 15 residues. The germline CDR1 and CDR2 sequences are KGHSH and LQKENI. Trimming cost V 3 bases and J 4 bases, with 12 bases left between them. The CDR3 DNA follows: TGTGCCAGCTCACCCCTGCAGGCCTATAATGAAAAACTGTTTTTT. Protein: CASSPLQAYNEKLFF.

This clone came up once. The chain joins TRBV5-1 to TRBJ1-4; 8 bases fit TRBD1. The CDR3 has 16 amino acids. J was trimmed by 8 bases and V by 1 base; bases with no gene match: 10. Germline V gene sequence: CDR1 SGHRS, CDR2 YFSETQ. The CDR3 coding sequence is TGCGCCAGCAGCTTGACCGGACAGGGCGGGTACGAAAAACTGTTTTTT. It yields the protein CASSLTGQGGYEKLFF.

The V and J genes are TRBV5-1 and TRBJ1-1; D gene unclear. Germline CDR1 and CDR2: SGHRS and YFSETQ. V lost 0 bases, J lost 3 bases, and 9 bases lay in between. CDR3 length equals 14 residues. In DNA, the CDR3 is TGCGCCAGCAGCTTGGTTGCGCGGGACACTGAAGCTTTCTTT. Its translation: CASSLVARDTEAFF.

This clone was seen just once. The rearrangement links TRBV28 to TRBJ1-3; D possibly corresponds to TRBD1 (5 bases). CDR3 size: 13 residues. The V and J ends lost 2 bases and 8 bases respectively, with 10 bases between them. The germline V gene has CDR1 MDHEN and CDR2 SYDVKM. The CDR3 sequence: CASSLPRADTIYF. CDR3 nucleotides: TGTGCCAGCAGTTTACCCAGGGCGGACACCATATATTTT.

The rearrangement links TRBV5-1 to TRBJ1-2; D may be TRBD1 (5 bases). Germline CDR1 reads SGHRS; CDR2 reads YFSETQ. The CDR3 runs 14 residues. The V end lost 2 bases, the J end lost 8 bases, and 16 bases lay between the germline ends. The CDR3 nucleotides read TGCGCCAGCAGCTTAGGAAGAGGGGAGGAGGGCTACACCTTC. This sequence encodes CASSLGRGEEGYTF.